Sequencing of this TCR beta chain was carried out in a study of T-cell memory formation after mild COVID-19 (dated by TCRdb to 2020 to 2023). The study in broad terms: TCR sequence clusters from the two donors were largely donor specific. In a couple of donors, T-cell clones that expanded and contracted after mild COVID-19 were followed by sequencing TCRalpha and TCRbeta repertoires longitudinally. Two young, previously healthy adult volunteers made up the cohort, one male and one female. The investigation overall reported the following: The study covered only a couple of mild cases, and larger cohorts including severe cases with pre-infection samples were considered necessary. Clones that contracted from day 15 to 85 showed balanced CD4/CD8 phenotypes, whereas a second wave of clones that expanded from day 15 to 37 leaned towards CD4+. The second-wave clones that peaked on day 37 were not confirmed to be SARS-CoV-2 specific. Contracting CD4+ clones appeared mostly in the CM and EM memory subsets, whereas CD8+ clones were enriched in EMRA. The detection of some responding clones in pre-infection memory suggests that pre-existing cross-reactive memory T cells joined the SARS-CoV-2 response.

As for this clonotype: No antigen is known for it. Base quality data are lacking; no much larger clone is found one base away.

PBMCs were isolated by Ficoll-Paque density gradient centrifugation. CDR1 is given as MNHNY and CDR2 as SVGAGI, both from the germline V gene (reference sequence). Deletion took 5 bases off V and 2 bases off J, with a span of 9 bases between the germline ends. Spanning cysteine to phenylalanine, the CDR3 consists of 14 amino acids. Solely the CDR3 DNA is kept, with 42 bases framed from the first base. The data were produced on an Illumina NovaSeq 6000. TCRalpha and TCRbeta cDNA libraries were constructed by 5'RACE with constant-segment primers, with sample barcodes and unique molecular identifiers being introduced. Trizol reagent was used to extract RNA from every sample. Amplification of the libraries took two PCR steps, and the second step added a second sample barcode plus Illumina TruSeq adapters. Sequencing of the libraries was done on an Illumina NovaSeq, producing 2 x 150 bp paired-end reads. The study's own analysis went as follows. The reads were demultiplexed and collapsed into UMI-guided consensus sequences using migec v1.2.7. Using mixcr v2.1.11, UMI consensuses were aligned to TRA and TRB V and J templates and then assembled into clonotypes. A clonotype was counted as expanded or contracted only if both edgeR and NoisET called the change significant, with noise models trained on biological replicates. For edgeR calls, the thresholds were a false discovery rate-adjusted p below 0.01 and a log2 fold-change of 1. As an exploratory analysis of dynamics, max-normalized trajectories of the 1000 most abundant clonotypes were examined with PCA combined with hierarchical clustering. Separately sequenced CD4+ and CD8+ repertoires were used to assign the CD4 or CD8 phenotype of responding clones. TCRdb trimmed the raw reads at Q25, called clones with MiXCR and kept productive beta chains. Each CDR3 protein gets just one entry, which takes the most common genes and DNA from the rows behind it. The V and J calls and clone size come from TCRdb's table, not from the authors' own analysis. In all, the sample holds some 150,000 distinct CDR3 sequences, and around 21% of those were seen once. Of the sample, 2% to 2.5% falls within the top ten clones.

Sequencing was performed on PBMCs or a T cell subset sorted from them (not recorded which). The clonotype comes from an adult woman who had mild COVID-19 (a few samples of this study predate the infection). The sample titles of this study are shuffled in the database, so cell type and time point are left out; the donor was told from shared clones. The chain is encoded by TRBV6-6 joined to TRBJ1-4, and possibly TRBD1, on 6 matching bases. The CDR3 corresponds to CASSLDRTNEKLFF. The nucleotide sequence reads TGTGCCAGCAGTCTCGACAGGACTAATGAAAAACTGTTTTTT.